The 4 T cell receptor beta chains below all came from one sample that was sequenced in a study of T and B cells in COVID-19 patients. TRB was amplified from about 250-500 ng of blood genomic DNA. BIOMED2 TRB-A/B primer pools were used in multiplex TRB PCR. Using its own MiXCR run on the multiplex PCR reads, TCRdb lists one record per CDR3 protein. This table holds 14,000 to 15,000 distinct CDR3 sequences, around 30% found once. The specimen was blood. All receptors derive from a human donor who had recovered from COVID-19.

The chain joins TRBV11-2 to TRBJ2-7; D might be TRBD1 (6 bases). This CDR3 contains 17 residues. CDR1 and CDR2 (germline): SGHAT, FQNNGV. V was shortened by 3 bases and J by 1 base, with 19 bases between the two germline ends. The CDR3 DNA follows: TGTGCCAGCAGCTTCGGAAACCCGGGGCAGGGGTCCTACGAGCAGTACTTC. The encoded protein is CASSFGNPGQGSYEQYF.

This clonotype came up a few times. The rearrangement links TRBV15 to TRBJ2-7, with D hard to call. Deletions cut 0 bases from V and 6 bases from J, with 21 bases between. The length of the CDR3 is 17 residues. CDR1 is LNHNV and CDR2 is YYDKDF in the germline V gene (reference sequence). CDR3 sequence (DNA): TGTGCCACCAGCAGAGAATTTGGAGAGCTCGCTCGCGGCGAGCAGTACTTC. It encodes CATSREFGELARGEQYF.

The table lists this clonotype with a few counts. The chain links TRBV12-3 or TRBV12-4 to TRBJ1-3; D gene uncertain. The V end was cut by 0 bases, the J end by 3 bases, with 3 bases between. The CDR3 is 13 amino acids. This CDR3 reads CASSLARGNTIYF. In DNA, the CDR3 is TGTGCCAGCAGTTTAGCGCGTGGAAACACCATATATTTT.

The V and J genes are TRBV29-1 and TRBJ2-3; D unresolved. The CDR3 totals 14 residues. V shed 7 bases and J shed 1 base, with 15 bases lying between them. Germline loops: CDR1 SQVTM, CDR2 ANQGSEA. The CDR3 reads CSARTGRGTDTQYF. CDR3 in DNA: TGCAGCGCCCGAACCGGGCGAGGCACAGATACGCAGTATTTT.